There are many counts of the clone carrying this T cell receptor beta chain. As yet, its antigen is unknown. TCRdb used MiXCR to reprocess the RT-PCR reads, holding one entry per CDR3 protein. The sample comprises about 520,000 distinct CDR3 sequences, about 7.2% of which are singletons, and less than 15% rests with the top ten. This entry belongs to a study of response to subunit inactivated influenza vaccine. Study-level results: Authors suggested that a seasonal influenza vaccination recruits few new T cells each time.

After removal of 0 bases from V and 6 bases from J, the junction contained 6 bases not matched to a gene. The CDR3 is 16 amino acids. Germline CDR1 and CDR2: LGHNA and YNFKEQ. The receptor comes from a man between 50 and 69 years old who received an inactivated influenza vaccine. The chain links TRBV4-2 to TRBJ2-1; 9 bases are shared with TRBD1. This specimen consisted of PBMCs from blood, obtained roughly 24 months after vaccination. This CDR3 is CASSQDRGTGINEQFF. In DNA, the CDR3 is TGTGCCAGCAGCCAAGATCGGGGGACAGGGATCAATGAGCAGTTCTTC.